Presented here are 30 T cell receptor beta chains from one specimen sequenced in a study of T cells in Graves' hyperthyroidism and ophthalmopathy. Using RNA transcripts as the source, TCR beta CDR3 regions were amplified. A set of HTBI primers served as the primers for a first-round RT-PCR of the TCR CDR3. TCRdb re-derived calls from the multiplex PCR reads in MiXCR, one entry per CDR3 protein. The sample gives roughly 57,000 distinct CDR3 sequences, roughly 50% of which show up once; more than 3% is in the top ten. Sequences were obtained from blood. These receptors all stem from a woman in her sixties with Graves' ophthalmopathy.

The chain's CDR3 is CSAVPGLAAGVGTQYF. The CDR3 DNA sequence: TGCAGTGCTGTCCCGGGACTAGCGGCCGGTGTGGGGACCCAGTACTTC. The chain is built from TRBV20-1 and TRBJ2-5; 11 bases are shared with TRBD2. V shed 5 bases, J shed 7 bases, and the junction held 15 bases outside the gene matches. The CDR3 sequence is 16 residues long. Germline-derived CDR1 and CDR2 are DFQATT and SNEGSKA (reference sequence).

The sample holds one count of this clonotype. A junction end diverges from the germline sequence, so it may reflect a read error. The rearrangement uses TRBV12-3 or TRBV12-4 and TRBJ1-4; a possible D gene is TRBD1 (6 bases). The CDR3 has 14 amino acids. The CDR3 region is CASSSGHANEKLFF. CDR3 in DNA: TGTGCCAGCAGTTCGGGACACGCTAACGAAAAACTGTTTTTT.

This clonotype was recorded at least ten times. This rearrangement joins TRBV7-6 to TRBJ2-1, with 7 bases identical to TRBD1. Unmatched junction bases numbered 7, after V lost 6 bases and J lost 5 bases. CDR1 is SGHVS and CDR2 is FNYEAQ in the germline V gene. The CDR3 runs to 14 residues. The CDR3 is CASRTRGQNNEQFF. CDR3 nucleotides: TGTGCCAGCAGAACCCGGGGACAGAACAATGAGCAGTTCTTC.

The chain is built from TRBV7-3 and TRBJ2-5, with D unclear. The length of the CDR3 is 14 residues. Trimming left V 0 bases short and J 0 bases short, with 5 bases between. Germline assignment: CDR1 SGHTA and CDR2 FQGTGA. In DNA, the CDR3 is TGTGCCAGCAGCTTAACCGGCTACCAAGAGACCCAGTACTTC. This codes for CASSLTGYQETQYF.

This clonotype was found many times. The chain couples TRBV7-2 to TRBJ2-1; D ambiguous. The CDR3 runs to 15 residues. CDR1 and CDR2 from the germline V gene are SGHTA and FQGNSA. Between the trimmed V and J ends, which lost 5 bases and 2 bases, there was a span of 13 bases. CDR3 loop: CASSLPSGAYNEQFF. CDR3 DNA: TGTGCCAGCAGCCTCCCTAGTGGAGCCTACAATGAGCAGTTCTTC.

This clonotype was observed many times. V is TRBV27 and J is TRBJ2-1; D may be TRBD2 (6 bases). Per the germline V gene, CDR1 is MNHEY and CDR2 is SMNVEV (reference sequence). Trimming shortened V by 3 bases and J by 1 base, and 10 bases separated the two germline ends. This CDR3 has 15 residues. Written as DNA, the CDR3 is TGTGCCAGCAGTTTTAGGCTAGCGTCCTACAATGAGCAGTTCTTC. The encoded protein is CASSFRLASYNEQFF.

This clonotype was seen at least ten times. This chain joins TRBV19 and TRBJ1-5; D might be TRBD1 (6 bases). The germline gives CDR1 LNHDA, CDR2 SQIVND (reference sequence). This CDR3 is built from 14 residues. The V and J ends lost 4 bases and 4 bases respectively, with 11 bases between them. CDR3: CASSTQGRNQPQHF. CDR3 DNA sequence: TGTGCCAGTAGTACGCAGGGGCGGAATCAGCCCCAGCATTTT.

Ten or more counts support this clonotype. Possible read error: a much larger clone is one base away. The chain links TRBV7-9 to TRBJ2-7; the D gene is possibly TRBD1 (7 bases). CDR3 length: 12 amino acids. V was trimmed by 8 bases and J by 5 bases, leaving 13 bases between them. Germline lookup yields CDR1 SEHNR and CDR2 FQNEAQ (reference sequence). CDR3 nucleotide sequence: TGTGCCAGCGGCAGGGGGGCAGACGAGCAGTACTTC. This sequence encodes CASGRGADEQYF.

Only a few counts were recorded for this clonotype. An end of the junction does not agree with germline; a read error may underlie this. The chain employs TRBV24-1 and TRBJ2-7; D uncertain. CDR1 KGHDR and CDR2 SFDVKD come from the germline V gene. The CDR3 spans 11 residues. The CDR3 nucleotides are TGTGCCACCAGTGACAACGGCCGGTTAGGCTTC. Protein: CATSDNGRLGF.

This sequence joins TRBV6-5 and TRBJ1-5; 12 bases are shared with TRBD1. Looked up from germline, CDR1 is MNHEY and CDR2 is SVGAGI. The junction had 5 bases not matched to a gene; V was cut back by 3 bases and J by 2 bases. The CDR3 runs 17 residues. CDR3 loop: CASSYGTGGGCNQPQHF. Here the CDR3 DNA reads TGTGCCAGCAGTTATGGGACAGGGGGCGGGTGCAATCAGCCCCAGCATTTT.

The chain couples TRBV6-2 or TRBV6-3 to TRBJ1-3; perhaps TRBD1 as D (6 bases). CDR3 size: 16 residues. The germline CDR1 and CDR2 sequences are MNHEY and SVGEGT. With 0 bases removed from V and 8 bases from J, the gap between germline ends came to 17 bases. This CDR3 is CASSYSLAGGPDTIYF. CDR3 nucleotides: TGTGCCAGCAGTTACTCCCTAGCGGGGGGGCCGGACACCATATATTTT.

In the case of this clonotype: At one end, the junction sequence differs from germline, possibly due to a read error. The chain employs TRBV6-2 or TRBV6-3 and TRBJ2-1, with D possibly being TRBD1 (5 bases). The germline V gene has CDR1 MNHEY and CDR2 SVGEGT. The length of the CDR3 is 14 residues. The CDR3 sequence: CACSSEGAYNEQFF. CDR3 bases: TGTGCCTGCAGTTCGGAAGGGGCGTACAATGAGCAGTTCTTC.

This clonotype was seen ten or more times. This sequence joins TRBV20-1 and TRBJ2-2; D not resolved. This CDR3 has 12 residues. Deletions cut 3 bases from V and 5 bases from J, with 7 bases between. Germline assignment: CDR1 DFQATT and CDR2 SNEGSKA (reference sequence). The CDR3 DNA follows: TGCAGTGCTAGTAATCCGACCGGGGAGCTGTTTTTT. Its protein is CSASNPTGELFF.

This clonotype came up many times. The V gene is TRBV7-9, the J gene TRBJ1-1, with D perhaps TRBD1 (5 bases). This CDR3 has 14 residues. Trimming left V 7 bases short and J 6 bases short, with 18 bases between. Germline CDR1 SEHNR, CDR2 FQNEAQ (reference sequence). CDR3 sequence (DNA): TGTGCCAGCACCCAACCTGCCAGGGACCCTGAAGCTTTCTTT. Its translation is CASTQPARDPEAFF.

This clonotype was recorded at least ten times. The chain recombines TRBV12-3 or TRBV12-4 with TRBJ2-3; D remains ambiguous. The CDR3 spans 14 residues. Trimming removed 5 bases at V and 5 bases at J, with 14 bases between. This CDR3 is CASSPSRNLDTQYF. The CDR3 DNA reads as TGTGCCAGCAGTCCCTCCCGCAACCTAGATACGCAGTATTTT.

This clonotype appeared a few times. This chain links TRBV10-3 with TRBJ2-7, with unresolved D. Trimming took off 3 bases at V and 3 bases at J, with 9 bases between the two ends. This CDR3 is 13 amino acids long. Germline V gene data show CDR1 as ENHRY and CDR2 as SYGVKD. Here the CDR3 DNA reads TGTGCCATCAGTGAAGGCAAGCTCTACGAGCAGTACTTC. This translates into CAISEGKLYEQYF.

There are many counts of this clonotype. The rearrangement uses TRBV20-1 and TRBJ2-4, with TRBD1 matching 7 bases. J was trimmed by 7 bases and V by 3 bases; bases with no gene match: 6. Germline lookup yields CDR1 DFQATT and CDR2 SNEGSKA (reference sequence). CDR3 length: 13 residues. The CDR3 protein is CSARTGTSNIQYF. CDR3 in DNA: TGCAGTGCTAGGACAGGGACATCCAACATTCAGTACTTC.

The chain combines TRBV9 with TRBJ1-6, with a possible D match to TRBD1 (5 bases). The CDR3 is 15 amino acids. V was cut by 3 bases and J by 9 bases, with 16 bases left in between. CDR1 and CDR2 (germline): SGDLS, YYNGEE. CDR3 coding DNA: TGTGCCAGCAGCGCCTCCGGGACGGGTGGTTCACCCCTCCACTTT. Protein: CASSASGTGGSPLHF.

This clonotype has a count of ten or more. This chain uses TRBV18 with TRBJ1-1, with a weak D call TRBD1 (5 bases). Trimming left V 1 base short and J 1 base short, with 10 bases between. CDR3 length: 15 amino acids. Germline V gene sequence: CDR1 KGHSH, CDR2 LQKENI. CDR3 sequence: CASSPRSGENTEAFF. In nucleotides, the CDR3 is TGTGCCAGCTCACCACGGTCGGGGGAGAACACTGAAGCTTTCTTT.

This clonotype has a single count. CDR3 coding DNA: TGCGCCAGCAGACAAGGACAGGGGGGTAACACTGAAGCTTTCTTT. Amino acids: CASRQGQGGNTEAFF. This rearrangement joins TRBV5-1 to TRBJ1-1; the match to TRBD1 covers 10 bases. Trimming took 5 bases from V and 2 from J; bases not matched to a gene: 6. This CDR3 comprises 15 residues. Germline values: CDR1 SGHRS, CDR2 YFSETQ.

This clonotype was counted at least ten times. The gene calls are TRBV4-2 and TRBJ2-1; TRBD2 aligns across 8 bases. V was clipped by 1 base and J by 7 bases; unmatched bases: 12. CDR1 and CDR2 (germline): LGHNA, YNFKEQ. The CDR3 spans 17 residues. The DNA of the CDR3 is TGTGCCAGCAGCCAAGGTTCGCGGAGCGGGAGTGTGAATGAGCAGTTCTTC. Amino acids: CASSQGSRSGSVNEQFF.

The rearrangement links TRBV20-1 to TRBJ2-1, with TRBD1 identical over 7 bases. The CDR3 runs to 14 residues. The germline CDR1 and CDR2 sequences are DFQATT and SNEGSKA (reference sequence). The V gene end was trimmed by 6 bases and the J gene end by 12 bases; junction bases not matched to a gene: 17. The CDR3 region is CSATGERGTDTQFF. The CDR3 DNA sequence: TGCAGTGCAACAGGGGAAAGAGGCACAGATACGCAGTTCTTC.

The DNA of the CDR3 is TGTGCCAGCAGTGAAGATCGGCAGGGGGCTAATGAAAAACTGTTTTTT. This codes for CASSEDRQGANEKLFF. The J gene is TRBJ1-4, the V gene TRBV6-1; 7 bases fit TRBD1. V lost 1 base and J lost 3; bases outside the gene matches: 5. Germline V gene sequence: CDR1 MNHNS, CDR2 SASEGT. The CDR3 runs 16 residues.

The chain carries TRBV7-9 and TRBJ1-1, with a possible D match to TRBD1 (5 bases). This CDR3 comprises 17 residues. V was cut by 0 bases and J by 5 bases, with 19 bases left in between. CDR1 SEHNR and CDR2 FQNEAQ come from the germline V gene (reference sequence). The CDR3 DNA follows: TGTGCCAGCAGCTTAGCTTGGGGAAAGCGGGGGGATACTGAAGCTTTCTTT. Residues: CASSLAWGKRGDTEAFF.

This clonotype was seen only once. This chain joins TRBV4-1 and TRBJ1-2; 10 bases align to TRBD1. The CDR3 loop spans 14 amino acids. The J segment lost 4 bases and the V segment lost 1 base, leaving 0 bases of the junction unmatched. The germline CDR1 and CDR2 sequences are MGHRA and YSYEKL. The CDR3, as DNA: TGCGCCAGCAGCCAAGGACAGGGGGCCTATGGCTACACCTTC. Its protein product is CASSQGQGAYGYTF.

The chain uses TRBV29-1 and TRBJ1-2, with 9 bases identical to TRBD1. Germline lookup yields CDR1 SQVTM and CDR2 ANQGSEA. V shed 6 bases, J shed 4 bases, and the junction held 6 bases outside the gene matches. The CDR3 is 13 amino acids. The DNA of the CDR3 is TGCAGCGTGGGACAGGGCTACCCCTATGGCTACACCTTC. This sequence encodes CSVGQGYPYGYTF. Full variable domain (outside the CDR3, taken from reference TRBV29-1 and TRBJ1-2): SAVISQKPSRDICQRGTSLTIQCQVDSQVTMMFWYRQQPGQSLTLIATANQGSEATYESGFVIDKFPISRPNLTFSTLTVSNMSPEDSSIYLCSVGQGYPYGYTFGSGTRLTVV.

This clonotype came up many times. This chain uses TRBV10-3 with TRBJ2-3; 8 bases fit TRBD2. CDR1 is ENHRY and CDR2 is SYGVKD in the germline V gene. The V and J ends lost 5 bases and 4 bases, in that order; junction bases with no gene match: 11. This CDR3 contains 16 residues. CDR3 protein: CAISQSTGGLSDTQYF. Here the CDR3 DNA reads TGTGCCATCAGTCAATCGACGGGGGGGTTGTCAGATACGCAGTATTTT.

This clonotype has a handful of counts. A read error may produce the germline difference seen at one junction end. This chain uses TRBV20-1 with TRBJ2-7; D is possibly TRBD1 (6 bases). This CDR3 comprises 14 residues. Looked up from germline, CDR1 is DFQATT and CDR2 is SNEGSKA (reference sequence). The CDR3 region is CNARPGHSAYEQYF. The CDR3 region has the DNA TGCAATGCTAGACCGGGACATTCGGCCTACGAGCAGTACTTC.

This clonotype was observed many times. CDR3 coding DNA: TGTGCCAGTTCACAGGGGGCGGTTGGAAACACCATATATTTT. Encoded protein: CASSQGAVGNTIYF. The V call is TRBV27, the J call TRBJ1-3; 9 bases map to TRBD1. The CDR3 extends over 14 amino acids. J gave up 3 bases and V 9 bases, and 6 bases lay outside the gene matches. In germline, CDR1 is MNHEY, CDR2 SMNVEV (reference sequence).

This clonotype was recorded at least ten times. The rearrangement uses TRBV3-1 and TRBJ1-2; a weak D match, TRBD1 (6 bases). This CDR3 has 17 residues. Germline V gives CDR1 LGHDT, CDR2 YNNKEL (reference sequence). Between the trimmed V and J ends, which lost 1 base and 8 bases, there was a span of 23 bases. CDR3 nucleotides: TGTGCCAGCAGCCAAGCTCTGTCACGGGGACAACGATGGGGCTACACCTTC. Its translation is CASSQALSRGQRWGYTF.